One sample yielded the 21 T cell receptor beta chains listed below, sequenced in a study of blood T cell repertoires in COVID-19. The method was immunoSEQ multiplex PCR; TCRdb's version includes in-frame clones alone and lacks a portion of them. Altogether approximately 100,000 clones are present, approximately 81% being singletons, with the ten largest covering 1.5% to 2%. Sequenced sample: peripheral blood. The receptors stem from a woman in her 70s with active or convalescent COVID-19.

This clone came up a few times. Here the CDR3 reads CASSFNQEETQYF. The CDR3 bases are TGTGCCAGCAGTTTCAATCAGGAAGAGACCCAGTACTTC. The J gene is TRBJ2-5, the V gene TRBV27; D unresolved. With 3 bases removed from V and 3 bases from J, the gap between germline ends came to 8 bases. Germline V gene sequence: CDR1 MNHEY, CDR2 SMNVEV (reference sequence). The CDR3 spans 13 residues.

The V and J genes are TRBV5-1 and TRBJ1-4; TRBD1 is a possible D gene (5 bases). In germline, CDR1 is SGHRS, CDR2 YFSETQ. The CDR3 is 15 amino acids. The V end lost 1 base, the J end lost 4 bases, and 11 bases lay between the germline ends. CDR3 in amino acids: CASSLSPGGNEKLFF. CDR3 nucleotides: TGCGCCAGCAGCTTGTCACCGGGGGGTAATGAAAAACTGTTTTTT.

The CDR3: CAIRGAQVYEQYF. The CDR3, as DNA: TGTGCCATCCGGGGGGCGCAAGTGTACGAGCAGTACTTC. This sequence joins TRBV10-3 and TRBJ2-7, with D possibly matching TRBD2 (7 bases). CDR3 length: 13 residues. With 8 bases removed from V and 4 bases from J, the gap between germline ends came to 15 bases. CDR1 ENHRY and CDR2 SYGVKD come from the germline V gene.

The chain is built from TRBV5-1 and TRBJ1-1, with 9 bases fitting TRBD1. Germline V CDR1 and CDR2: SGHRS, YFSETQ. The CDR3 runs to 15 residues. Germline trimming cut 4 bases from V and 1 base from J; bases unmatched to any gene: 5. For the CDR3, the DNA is TGCGCCAGCAGCACTCAGGGACAGGGGAACACTGAAGCTTTCTTT. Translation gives CASSTQGQGNTEAFF.

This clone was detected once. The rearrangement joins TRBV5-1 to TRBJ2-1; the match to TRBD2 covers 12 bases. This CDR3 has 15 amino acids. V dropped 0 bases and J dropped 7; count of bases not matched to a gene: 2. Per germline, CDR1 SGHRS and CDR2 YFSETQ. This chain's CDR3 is CASSLALAGGNEQFF. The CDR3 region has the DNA TGCGCCAGCAGCTTGGCCCTAGCGGGAGGGAATGAGCAGTTCTTC.

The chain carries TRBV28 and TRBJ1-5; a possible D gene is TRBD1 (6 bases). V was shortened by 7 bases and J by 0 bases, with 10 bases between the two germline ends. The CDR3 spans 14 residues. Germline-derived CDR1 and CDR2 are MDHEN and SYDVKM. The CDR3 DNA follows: TGTGCCAGCAAGGACAGAAATAGCAATCAGCCCCAGCATTTT. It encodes CASKDRNSNQPQHF.

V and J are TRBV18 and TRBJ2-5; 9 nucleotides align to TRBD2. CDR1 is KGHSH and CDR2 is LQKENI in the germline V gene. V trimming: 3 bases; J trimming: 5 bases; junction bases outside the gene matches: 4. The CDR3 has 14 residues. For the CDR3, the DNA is TGTGCCAGCTCACCCCCCCTAGCGGGGGAGACCCAGTACTTC. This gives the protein CASSPPLAGETQYF.

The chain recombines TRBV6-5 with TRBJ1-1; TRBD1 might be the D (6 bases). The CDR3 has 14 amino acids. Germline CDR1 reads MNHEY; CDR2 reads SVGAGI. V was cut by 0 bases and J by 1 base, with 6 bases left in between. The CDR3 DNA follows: TGTGCCAGCAGTTACTCACAGGGGAACACTGAAGCTTTCTTT. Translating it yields CASSYSQGNTEAFF.

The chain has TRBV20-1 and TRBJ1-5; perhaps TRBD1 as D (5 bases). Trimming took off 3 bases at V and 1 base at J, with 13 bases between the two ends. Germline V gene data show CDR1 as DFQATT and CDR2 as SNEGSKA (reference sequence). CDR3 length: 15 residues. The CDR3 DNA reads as TGCAGTGCTAGTCCGGGGGGTAGAAGCAATCAGCCCCAGCATTTT. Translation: CSASPGGRSNQPQHF.

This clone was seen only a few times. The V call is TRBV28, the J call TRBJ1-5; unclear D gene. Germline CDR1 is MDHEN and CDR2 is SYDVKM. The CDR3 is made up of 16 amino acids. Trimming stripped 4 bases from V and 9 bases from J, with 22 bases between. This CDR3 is CASSYPPLRLLGPQHF. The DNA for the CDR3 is TGTGCCAGCAGTTACCCCCCTCTGAGGCTCCTAGGGCCCCAGCATTTT.

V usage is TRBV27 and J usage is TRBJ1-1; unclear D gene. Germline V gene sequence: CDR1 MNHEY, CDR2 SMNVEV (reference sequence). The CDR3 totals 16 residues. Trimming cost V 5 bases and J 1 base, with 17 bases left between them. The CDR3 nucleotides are TGTGCCAGCAGTCCCCTATTGGAGGGAACGAACACTGAAGCTTTCTTT. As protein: CASSPLLEGTNTEAFF.

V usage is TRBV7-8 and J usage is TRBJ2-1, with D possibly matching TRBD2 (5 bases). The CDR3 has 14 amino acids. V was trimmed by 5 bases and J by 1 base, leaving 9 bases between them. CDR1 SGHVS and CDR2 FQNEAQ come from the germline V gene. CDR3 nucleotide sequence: TGTGCCAGCAGCGGTACGGGATCCTACAATGAGCAGTTCTTC. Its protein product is CASSGTGSYNEQFF.

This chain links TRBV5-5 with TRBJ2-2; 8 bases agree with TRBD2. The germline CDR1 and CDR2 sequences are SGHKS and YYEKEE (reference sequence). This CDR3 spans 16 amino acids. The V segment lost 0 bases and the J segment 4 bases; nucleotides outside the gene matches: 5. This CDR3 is CASSLVGTRGTGELFF. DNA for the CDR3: TGTGCCAGCAGCTTGGTCGGGACTAGGGGCACCGGGGAGCTGTTTTTT.

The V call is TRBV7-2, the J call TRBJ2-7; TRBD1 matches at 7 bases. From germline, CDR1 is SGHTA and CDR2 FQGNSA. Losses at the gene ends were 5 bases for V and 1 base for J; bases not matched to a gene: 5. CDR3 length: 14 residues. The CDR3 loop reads CASSPWTGSYEQYF. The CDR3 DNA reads TGTGCCAGCAGCCCATGGACAGGTTCCTACGAGCAGTACTTC.

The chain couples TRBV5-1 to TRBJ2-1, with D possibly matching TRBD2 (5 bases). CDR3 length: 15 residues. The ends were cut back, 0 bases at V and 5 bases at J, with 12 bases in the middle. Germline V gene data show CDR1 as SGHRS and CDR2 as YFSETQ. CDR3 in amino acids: CASSLEASKDNEQFF. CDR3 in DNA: TGCGCCAGCAGCTTGGAGGCTAGCAAAGACAATGAGCAGTTCTTC.

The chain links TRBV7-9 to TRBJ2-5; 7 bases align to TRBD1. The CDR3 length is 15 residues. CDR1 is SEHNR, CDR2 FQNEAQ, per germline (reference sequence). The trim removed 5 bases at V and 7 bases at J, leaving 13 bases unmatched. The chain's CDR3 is CASSPPGGEGGTQYF. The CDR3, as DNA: TGTGCCAGCAGCCCTCCAGGGGGAGAGGGTGGGACCCAGTACTTC.

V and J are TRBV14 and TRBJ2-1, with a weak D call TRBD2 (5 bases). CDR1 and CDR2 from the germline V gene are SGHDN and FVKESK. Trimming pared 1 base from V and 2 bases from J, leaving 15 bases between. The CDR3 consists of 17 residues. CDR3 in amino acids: CASSQGGLSGTYNEQFF. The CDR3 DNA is TGTGCCAGCAGCCAAGGGGGATTATCGGGAACCTACAATGAGCAGTTCTTC.

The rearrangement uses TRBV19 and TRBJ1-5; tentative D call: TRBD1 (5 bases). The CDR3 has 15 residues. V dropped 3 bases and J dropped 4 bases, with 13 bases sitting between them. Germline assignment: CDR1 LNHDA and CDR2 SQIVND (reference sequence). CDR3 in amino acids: CASSIVTELNQPQHF. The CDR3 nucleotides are TGTGCCAGTAGTATTGTGACAGAACTTAATCAGCCCCAGCATTTT. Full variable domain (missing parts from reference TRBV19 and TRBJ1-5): DGGITQSPKYLFRKEGQNVTLSCEQNLNHDAMYWYRQDPGQGLRLIYYSQIVNDFQKGDIAEGYSVSREKKESFPLTVTSAQKNPTAFYLCASSIVTELNQPQHFGDGTRLSIL.

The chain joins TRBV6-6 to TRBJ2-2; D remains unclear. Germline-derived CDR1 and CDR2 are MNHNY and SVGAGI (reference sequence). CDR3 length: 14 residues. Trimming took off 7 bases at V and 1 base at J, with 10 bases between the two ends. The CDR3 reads CASTLAQNTGELFF. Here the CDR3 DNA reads TGTGCCAGCACTTTGGCACAGAACACCGGGGAGCTGTTTTTT.

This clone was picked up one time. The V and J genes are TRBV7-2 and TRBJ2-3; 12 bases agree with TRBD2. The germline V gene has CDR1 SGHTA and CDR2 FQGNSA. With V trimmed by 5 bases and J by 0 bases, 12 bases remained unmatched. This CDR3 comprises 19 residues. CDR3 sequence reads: CASSKNGGLAGPSTDTQYF. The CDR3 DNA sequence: TGTGCCAGCAGCAAAAACGGAGGACTAGCGGGGCCTAGCACAGATACGCAGTATTTT.

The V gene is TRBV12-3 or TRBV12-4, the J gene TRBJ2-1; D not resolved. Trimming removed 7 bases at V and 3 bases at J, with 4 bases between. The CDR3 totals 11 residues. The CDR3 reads CASTGYNEQFF. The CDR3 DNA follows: TGTGCCAGCACGGGCTACAATGAGCAGTTCTTC.